The present T cell receptor beta chain was sequenced within a study of blood T cells in healthy people across ages. Study-level findings and limits: Donors of long life had a larger count of naive CD4+ cells and greater diversity than aged donors. TCR beta diversity, measured per million T cells, fell in a roughly linear way with age.

PCR was performed a second time for about 6 to 11 cycles using a sample-barcoded 5' primer and a J-beta primer mix. All cDNA molecules were each tagged by a template-switch adaptor with 12 random nucleotides. A single record per CDR3 protein comes from TCRdb applying MiXCR to the 5' RACE reads. The sample contains around 1.5 million distinct CDR3 sequences, approximately 32% of which appear only once. This clonotype was detected many times. The antigen is unknown. Deletions cut 3 bases from V and 5 bases from J, with 19 bases between. Germline V CDR1 and CDR2: SQVTM, ANQGSEA. The CDR3 covers 15 residues.

Sequenced sample: blood. The clonotype was recovered from a woman aged 25-40 years in good health. The rearrangement links TRBV29-1 to TRBJ1-2; D is unresolved. CDR3 sequence (DNA): TGCAGCGTTGATCGGCAGGCCGAAGACCTTTATGGCTACACCTTC. Amino acid sequence: CSVDRQAEDLYGYTF.